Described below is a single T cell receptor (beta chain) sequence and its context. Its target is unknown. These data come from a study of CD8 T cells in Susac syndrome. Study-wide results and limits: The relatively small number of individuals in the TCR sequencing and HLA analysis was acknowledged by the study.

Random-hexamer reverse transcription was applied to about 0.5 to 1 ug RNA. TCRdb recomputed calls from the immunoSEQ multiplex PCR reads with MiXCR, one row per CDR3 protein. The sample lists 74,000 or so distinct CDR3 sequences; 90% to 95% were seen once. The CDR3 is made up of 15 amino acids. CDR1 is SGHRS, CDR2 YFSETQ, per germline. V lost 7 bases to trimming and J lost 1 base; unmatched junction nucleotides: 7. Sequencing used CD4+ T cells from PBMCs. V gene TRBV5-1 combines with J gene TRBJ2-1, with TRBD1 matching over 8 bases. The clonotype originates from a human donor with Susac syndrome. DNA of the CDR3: TGCGCCAGCGGACAGGGTGGGTTTTCCTACAATGAGCAGTTCTTC. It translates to CASGQGGFSYNEQFF.